This T cell receptor beta chain was profiled in a study of T cell repertoires in cytomegalovirus infection. Germline CDR1 SGHTA, CDR2 FQGNSA. This CDR3 region has 17 residues. The J segment lost 2 bases and the V segment lost 1 base, leaving 9 bases of the junction unmatched. TCRdb used MiXCR to reprocess the reads, holding one entry per CDR3 protein. The sample yields under 850,000 distinct CDR3 sequences, 35% seen once. V gene TRBV7-2 combines with J gene TRBJ2-3; 7 bases align to TRBD2. This receptor was identified in a human donor in good health (CMV status not recorded). Some clones in this sample may be carry-over from other donors' samples. What was sequenced was PBMCs. CDR3 coding DNA: TGTGCCAGCAGCTTAGTCTCTGGGGGGGGTAACACAGATACGCAGTATTTT. Encoded protein: CASSLVSGGGNTDTQYF.